The 17 T cell receptor beta chains below all came from one sample that was sequenced in a study of response to subunit inactivated influenza vaccine. TCRdb independently ran MiXCR on the RT-PCR reads; one entry per CDR3 protein. Among more than 450,000 distinct CDR3 sequences listed, 12% were seen once. This material consisted of PBMCs from blood, taken on the day of vaccination. All receptors come from a man aged 50 to 59 who received an inactivated influenza vaccine.

This clonotype has more than one count but fewer than ten. The chain is built from TRBV20-1 and TRBJ2-1, with D perhaps TRBD2 (5 bases). This CDR3 is built from 11 residues. Looked up from germline, CDR1 is DFQATT and CDR2 is SNEGSKA (reference sequence). V lost 6 bases and J 9 bases, leaving 12 bases between the germline ends. The CDR3, as DNA: TGCAGTGCCACAGCTCGGGGTGAGCAGTTCTTC. Protein sequence: CSATARGEQFF.

The chain has TRBV12-3 or TRBV12-4 and TRBJ1-1, with D possibly matching TRBD1 (6 bases). V was shortened by 2 bases and J by 4 bases, with 11 bases between the two germline ends. This CDR3 has 14 amino acids. This CDR3 reads CASSLFLGGTEAFF. The CDR3 DNA is TGTGCCAGCAGTTTATTTTTAGGGGGCACTGAAGCTTTCTTT.

This clonotype came up a few times. J is TRBJ1-1 and V is TRBV28; D gene ambiguous. V lost 1 base and J 3 bases, leaving 6 bases between the germline ends. This CDR3 spans 13 amino acids. CDR1 and CDR2 from the germline V gene are MDHEN and SYDVKM. The CDR3 DNA reads as TGTGCCAGCAGTTTATTCGCAGACACTGAAGCTTTCTTT. Translating it yields CASSLFADTEAFF.

A note on this clonotype: Given a much more abundant clone one base away, this may be a read error. The rearrangement uses TRBV6-5 and TRBJ2-2, with D hard to call. CDR3 length equals 11 residues. V lost 6 bases, J lost 3 bases, and 2 bases lay in between. Germline V gene sequence: CDR1 MNHEY, CDR2 SVGAGI. The CDR3 nucleotides read TGTGCCAGCAGACACACCGGGGAGCTGTTTTTT. It encodes CASRHTGELFF.

This clonotype was seen many times. The V and J genes are TRBV18 and TRBJ2-3, with D tentatively TRBD1 (6 bases). The V gene's germline CDR1 is KGHSH and CDR2 LQKENI. The V and J ends lost 6 bases and 2 bases respectively, with 12 bases between them. This CDR3 comprises 14 residues. Written as DNA, the CDR3 is TGTGCCAGCTCTCGCGGACAGCCCACAGATACGCAGTATTTT. This codes for CASSRGQPTDTQYF. The complete variable domain, with remaining parts taken from reference TRBV18 and TRBJ2-3, reads NAGVMQNPRHLVRRRGQEARLRCSPMKGHSHVYWYRQLPEEGLKFMVYLQKENIIDESGMPKERFSAEFPKEGPSILRIQQVVRGDSAAYFCASSRGQPTDTQYFGPGTRLTVL.

The gene calls are TRBV29-1 and TRBJ2-7, with TRBD1 matching 9 bases. The CDR3 has 16 amino acids. V lost 1 base, J lost 3 bases, and 10 bases stayed unmatched. Germline CDR1 is SQVTM and CDR2 is ANQGSEA. This CDR3 is CSVEGHMGTGLYEQYF. The CDR3 DNA sequence: TGCAGCGTTGAAGGCCATATGGGGACAGGGCTCTACGAGCAGTACTTC.

This clonotype turned up a few times. V is TRBV5-1 and J is TRBJ1-6; D uncertain. Per the germline V gene, CDR1 is SGHRS and CDR2 is YFSETQ. This CDR3 comprises 15 residues. V lost 0 bases, J lost 9 bases, and 13 bases lay in between. The CDR3 sequence is CASSLGGNERSPLHF. CDR3 bases: TGCGCCAGCAGCTTGGGAGGGAACGAGCGTTCACCCCTCCACTTT. Full variable domain (rest looked up from reference TRBV5-1 and TRBJ1-6): KAGVTQTPRYLIKTRGQQVTLSCSPISGHRSVSWYQQTPGQGLQFLFEYFSETQRNKGNFPGRFSGRQFSNSRSEMNVSTLELGDSALYLCASSLGGNERSPLHFGNGTRLTVT.

The chain recombines TRBV7-2 with TRBJ1-1, with unresolved D. The germline V and J ends were trimmed by 0 bases and 6 bases, with 20 bases remaining between them. Looked up from germline, CDR1 is SGHTA and CDR2 is FQGNSA. This CDR3 spans 17 amino acids. Here the CDR3 reads CASSLAQGTGSWSEAFF. The CDR3 DNA sequence: TGTGCCAGCAGCTTAGCGCAAGGAACGGGGTCGTGGTCTGAAGCTTTCTTT.

This clonotype was seen many times. The rearrangement links TRBV20-1 to TRBJ2-3; D gene uncertain. The V and J ends lost 5 bases and 2 bases respectively, with 11 bases between them. The CDR3 has 13 amino acids. The V gene's germline CDR1 is DFQATT and CDR2 SNEGSKA (reference sequence). The chain's CDR3 is CSAQTPITDTQYF. The DNA for the CDR3 is TGCAGTGCTCAGACCCCCATCACAGATACGCAGTATTTT.

This clonotype has a handful of counts. The chain is built from TRBV6-5 and TRBJ1-2; D gene unclear. The CDR3 sequence is 15 residues long. Germline V lookup: CDR1 MNHEY, CDR2 SVGAGI. Between the trimmed V and J ends, which lost 0 bases and 4 bases, there was a span of 12 bases. The CDR3 loop reads CASSYSRGPSYGYTF. In nucleotides, the CDR3 is TGTGCCAGCAGTTACTCGAGAGGACCAAGCTATGGCTACACCTTC.

The chain carries TRBV20-1 and TRBJ1-5, with 8 bases aligning to TRBD1. CDR1 and CDR2 (germline): DFQATT, SNEGSKA (reference sequence). The junction had 10 bases not matched to a gene; V was cut back by 6 bases and J by 6 bases. The CDR3 runs 14 residues. The CDR3 DNA is TGCAGTGCCGCACCGGGACAGGCGGGTCAGCCCCAGCATTTT. This translates into CSAAPGQAGQPQHF.

This chain uses TRBV5-6 with TRBJ1-6; D is undetermined. The CDR3 runs to 15 residues. V was clipped by 6 bases and J by 0 bases, with 10 bases between them. From germline, CDR1 is SGHDT and CDR2 YYEEEE. The CDR3 region is CASTLKSSYNSPLHF. In DNA form, the CDR3 reads TGTGCCAGCACCCTCAAGAGCTCCTATAATTCACCCCTCCACTTT. Supplemented by reference TRBV5-6 and TRBJ1-6, the full variable domain reads DAGVTQSPTHLIKTRGQQVTLRCSPKSGHDTVSWYQQALGQGPQFIFQYYEEEERQRGNFPDRFSGHQFPNYSSELNVNALLLGDSALYLCASTLKSSYNSPLHFGNGTRLTVT.

This clonotype showed up many times. V gene TRBV29-1 combines with J gene TRBJ1-1; 7 bases are a match to TRBD1. Germline assignment: CDR1 SQVTM and CDR2 ANQGSEA. The V segment lost 7 bases and the J segment 1 base; nucleotides outside the gene matches: 6. The CDR3 consists of 13 residues. CDR3 bases: TGCAGCGGCCTGACAGGGACGAACACTGAAGCTTTCTTT. It is translated as CSGLTGTNTEAFF.

Many counts were recorded for this clonotype. The CDR3 DNA reads TGTGCCAGCAGTTTACTCGGGACTGTGAACACTGAAGCTTTCTTT. Translation: CASSLLGTVNTEAFF. The chain employs TRBV6-5 and TRBJ1-1; possibly TRBD1 for D (5 bases). Trimming cost V 4 bases and J 0 bases, with 12 bases left between them. The CDR3 contains 15 residues. Germline lookup yields CDR1 MNHEY and CDR2 SVGAGI.

This clonotype has just a few counts. J is TRBJ2-7 and V is TRBV30, with TRBD2 identical over 11 bases. Germline V gene data show CDR1 as GTSNPN and CDR2 as SVGIG (reference sequence). CDR3 size: 15 residues. Trimming cost V 4 bases and J 4 bases; bases outside gene matches: 9. CDR3 DNA: TGTGCCTGGACCAAACTAGCGGGAGCGCCATACGAGCAGTACTTC. Translation: CAWTKLAGAPYEQYF. The complete variable domain, with remaining parts taken from reference TRBV30 and TRBJ2-7, reads SQTIHQWPATLVQPVGSPLSLECTVEGTSNPNLYWYRQAAGRGLQLLFYSVGIGQISSEVPQNLSASRPQDRQFILSSKKLLLSDSGFYLCAWTKLAGAPYEQYFGPGTRLTVT.

This clonotype was detected only a few times. J is TRBJ1-5 and V is TRBV2; D unresolved. Trimming left V 8 bases short and J 1 base short, with 15 bases between. Looked up from germline, CDR1 is SNHLY and CDR2 is FYNNEI. This CDR3 spans 15 amino acids. CDR3 loop: CASGRGGLSNQPQHF. As DNA, the CDR3 is TGTGCCAGCGGAAGAGGAGGTCTCAGCAATCAGCCCCAGCATTTT. Variable domain in full (rest from reference TRBV2 and TRBJ1-5): EPEVTQTPSHQVTQMGQEVILRCVPISNHLYFYWYRQILGQKVEFLVSFYNNEISEKSEIFDDQFSVERPDGSNFTLKIRSTKLEDSAMYFCASGRGGLSNQPQHFGDGTRLSIL.

V is TRBV6-1 and J is TRBJ2-5; 9 positions match TRBD2. CDR1 is MNHNS and CDR2 is SASEGT in the germline V gene. The CDR3 loop spans 15 amino acids. The ends lost 6 bases at V and 3 bases at J; junction bases unmatched: 8. CDR3 coding DNA: TGTGCCAGCAGATTCCAGCGGGAGGAGAAAGAGACCCAGTACTTC. Protein sequence: CASRFQREEKETQYF.